Below, 20 T cell receptor beta chains from the same sample are listed, as sequenced in a study of T cell changes during pregnancy in multiple sclerosis. This table comes from immunoSEQ multiplex PCR, and its TCRdb copy is limited to in-frame clones, with some not included. The sample shows some 100,000 clones, 75% to 95% of them seen only once. The material was peripheral blood, obtained in the second trimester of pregnancy. The receptors stem from a female donor with multiple sclerosis, enrolled in a pregnancy study.

V gene TRBV28 combines with J gene TRBJ1-1; D call uncertain. Trimming removed 3 bases at V and 2 bases at J, with 13 bases between. Germline assignment: CDR1 MDHEN and CDR2 SYDVKM. This CDR3 region has 15 residues. CDR3 sequence reads: CASSFDFPSNTEAFF. The CDR3 DNA reads as TGTGCCAGCAGTTTTGACTTTCCTTCTAACACTGAAGCTTTCTTT. Full variable domain (outside the CDR3, taken from reference TRBV28 and TRBJ1-1): DVKVTQSSRYLVKRTGEKVFLECVQDMDHENMFWYRQDPGLGLRLIYFSYDVKMKEKGDIPEGYSVSREKKERFSLILESASTNQTSMYLCASSFDFPSNTEAFFGQGTRLTVV.

This chain uses TRBV25-1 with TRBJ2-3, with TRBD1 identical over 9 bases. The CDR3 consists of 15 residues. V gave up 4 bases and J gave up 3 bases; unmatched junction bases: 5. In germline, CDR1 is MGHDK, CDR2 SYGVNS. The CDR3 sequence is CASSGTGTGTDTQYF. CDR3 coding DNA: TGTGCCAGCAGTGGGACAGGGACAGGGACAGATACGCAGTATTTT.

CDR3 bases: TGTGCCAGCAGCGTAGAGGGGGATGACAATCAGCCCCAGCATTTT. Translation gives CASSVEGDDNQPQHF. The chain is built from TRBV9 and TRBJ1-5; D perhaps matches TRBD1 (6 bases). The CDR3 runs to 15 residues. Looked up from germline, CDR1 is SGDLS and CDR2 is YYNGEE. V was shortened by 0 bases and J by 3 bases, with 10 bases between the two germline ends.

This chain connects TRBV14 to TRBJ2-7, with a possible D match to TRBD1 (5 bases). V lost 1 base, J lost 0 bases, and 16 bases lay in between. The CDR3 is 17 amino acids. The germline V gene has CDR1 SGHDN and CDR2 FVKESK. The chain's CDR3 is CASSQGIRTRNSYEQYF. The DNA of the CDR3 is TGTGCCAGCAGCCAAGGAATCCGGACACGCAACTCCTACGAGCAGTACTTC.

The CDR3 DNA reads TGTGCCAGCAGCGTAGGGATGGGGGCTTACTACGAGCAGTACTTC. This codes for CASSVGMGAYYEQYF. The J gene is TRBJ2-7, the V gene TRBV9; maybe TRBD1 (6 bases). Germline V gives CDR1 SGDLS, CDR2 YYNGEE. The ends were cut back, 0 bases at V and 3 bases at J, with 13 bases in the middle. The CDR3 totals 15 residues.

The rearrangement links TRBV4-2 to TRBJ2-3, with a tentative D call TRBD1 (5 bases). This CDR3 region has 17 residues. Trimming cost V 6 bases and J 0 bases, with 19 bases left between them. CDR1 LGHNA and CDR2 YNFKEQ come from the germline V gene. The CDR3 nucleotides read TGTGCCAGCAGTCTTCTAGGGGCTTTAAGTAGCACAGATACGCAGTATTTT. Translated, it gives CASSLLGALSSTDTQYF.

This chain joins TRBV28 and TRBJ2-7, with 7 bases that match TRBD1. V was pared by 5 bases and J by 2 bases, with 15 bases of the junction left unmatched. Germline CDR1 reads MDHEN; CDR2 reads SYDVKM. This CDR3 spans 17 amino acids. Here the CDR3 reads CASSPILGQRKTYEQYF. As DNA, the CDR3 is TGTGCCAGCAGTCCCATCCTGGGACAGCGAAAAACCTACGAGCAGTACTTC.

The rearrangement uses TRBV28 and TRBJ2-3, with unresolved D. Germline CDR1 MDHEN, CDR2 SYDVKM. The CDR3 length is 14 residues. V lost 2 bases to trimming and J lost 8 bases, with 14 bases between them. The CDR3: CASSLVAGPITQYF. In nucleotides, the CDR3 is TGTGCCAGCAGTTTAGTGGCAGGCCCTATTACGCAGTATTTT.

The chain employs TRBV7-2 and TRBJ1-5, with D possibly TRBD1 on 5 matching bases. Germline V gives CDR1 SGHTA, CDR2 FQGNSA. Trimming pared 5 bases from V and 4 bases from J, leaving 12 bases between. The CDR3 runs to 14 residues. CDR3 coding DNA: TGTGCCAGCAGCGCCGGGGGGGGGAATCAGCCCCAGCATTTT. Translation gives CASSAGGGNQPQHF.

The gene calls are TRBV28 and TRBJ2-3; 12 bases map to TRBD2. CDR3 length: 16 residues. Unmatched junction bases numbered 3, after V lost 3 bases and J lost 2 bases. Germline CDR1 is MDHEN and CDR2 is SYDVKM. CDR3 sequence reads: CASSLLAGGTTDTQYF. CDR3 DNA: TGTGCCAGCAGTTTGCTAGCGGGAGGGACCACAGATACGCAGTATTTT. Supplemented by reference TRBV28 and TRBJ2-3, the full variable domain reads DVKVTQSSRYLVKRTGEKVFLECVQDMDHENMFWYRQDPGLGLRLIYFSYDVKMKEKGDIPEGYSVSREKKERFSLILESASTNQTSMYLCASSLLAGGTTDTQYFGPGTRLTVL.

This chain links TRBV28 with TRBJ2-7; TRBD1 matches 7 bases. Germline CDR1 MDHEN, CDR2 SYDVKM. The CDR3 loop spans 14 amino acids. The V gene end was trimmed by 6 bases and the J gene end by 3 bases; junction bases not matched to a gene: 8. CDR3 region: CASSPPPGGYEQYF. CDR3 sequence (DNA): TGTGCCAGCAGCCCTCCTCCAGGGGGCTACGAGCAGTACTTC. The whole variable domain, filled in from reference TRBV28 and TRBJ2-7, reads DVKVTQSSRYLVKRTGEKVFLECVQDMDHENMFWYRQDPGLGLRLIYFSYDVKMKEKGDIPEGYSVSREKKERFSLILESASTNQTSMYLCASSPPPGGYEQYFGPGTRLTVT.

The chain combines TRBV5-1 with TRBJ2-5; 11 bases line up with TRBD2. CDR3 length: 16 residues. Looked up from germline, CDR1 is SGHRS and CDR2 is YFSETQ. The J segment lost 3 bases and the V segment lost 3 bases, leaving 7 bases of the junction unmatched. CDR3 nucleotides: TGCGCCAGCAGCTCGAGCCCGACTAGCGGGGAAGAGACCCAGTACTTC. It specifies CASSSSPTSGEETQYF.

This clone appeared a single time. The chain employs TRBV7-2 and TRBJ1-1; D gene ambiguous. Germline CDR1 and CDR2: SGHTA and FQGNSA. The germline V and J ends were trimmed by 1 base and 1 base, with 4 bases remaining between them. CDR3 size: 13 residues. CDR3 sequence (DNA): TGTGCCAGCAGCTTAGTTCAGAACACTGAAGCTTTCTTT. Protein product: CASSLVQNTEAFF.

The rearrangement joins TRBV4-1 to TRBJ2-1, with D maybe TRBD2 (5 bases). Germline CDR1 is MGHRA and CDR2 is YSYEKL. The ends were cut back, 1 base at V and 6 bases at J, with 10 bases in the middle. The CDR3 runs to 14 residues. This CDR3 is CASSQVGLTNEQFF. CDR3 DNA sequence: TGCGCCAGCAGCCAAGTCGGACTTACCAATGAGCAGTTCTTC.

V usage is TRBV18 and J usage is TRBJ2-7; a weak D match, TRBD2 (5 bases). V was clipped by 6 bases and J by 6 bases, with 15 bases between them. The length of the CDR3 is 13 residues. Germline loops: CDR1 KGHSH, CDR2 LQKENI. CDR3 bases: TGTGCCAGCTCCCCAGGAGTCGGGATCGAGCAGTACTTC. Translating it yields CASSPGVGIEQYF. The full variable domain, with the rest looked up from reference TRBV18 and TRBJ2-7, is NAGVMQNPRHLVRRRGQEARLRCSPMKGHSHVYWYRQLPEEGLKFMVYLQKENIIDESGMPKERFSAEFPKEGPSILRIQQVVRGDSAAYFCASSPGVGIEQYFGPGTRLTVT.

The chain is built from TRBV7-9 and TRBJ2-7; TRBD1 agrees at 7 bases. Trimming cost V 5 bases and J 2 bases; bases outside gene matches: 6. CDR1 and CDR2 (germline): SEHNR, FQNEAQ (reference sequence). The CDR3 totals 14 residues. The CDR3 reads CASSHRDRTYEQYF. For the CDR3, the DNA is TGTGCCAGCAGCCATCGGGACAGAACCTACGAGCAGTACTTC.

V and J are TRBV28 and TRBJ1-5, with a weak D call TRBD1 (6 bases). The CDR3 consists of 13 residues. Germline V gives CDR1 MDHEN, CDR2 SYDVKM. Trimming cost V 6 bases and J 4 bases, with 10 bases left between them. CDR3 DNA: TGTGCCAGCAGGGCCGGGACAAATCAGCCCCAGCATTTT. This codes for CASRAGTNQPQHF. Full variable domain (outside the CDR3, taken from reference TRBV28 and TRBJ1-5): DVKVTQSSRYLVKRTGEKVFLECVQDMDHENMFWYRQDPGLGLRLIYFSYDVKMKEKGDIPEGYSVSREKKERFSLILESASTNQTSMYLCASRAGTNQPQHFGDGTRLSIL.

The chain uses TRBV4-3 and TRBJ2-1; 9 nucleotides match TRBD2. The CDR3 sequence is 18 residues long. CDR1 is LGHNA and CDR2 is YSLEER in the germline V gene. With V trimmed by 2 bases and J by 7 bases, 15 bases remained unmatched. The CDR3 coding sequence is TGCGCCAGCAGCCAATACATTGGATCGGCGGGAGGGCCGAATGAGCAGTTCTTC. Translation: CASSQYIGSAGGPNEQFF.

The chain employs TRBV25-1 and TRBJ2-2; TRBD1 agrees at 11 bases. CDR1 is MGHDK and CDR2 is SYGVNS in the germline V gene. With V trimmed by 2 bases and J by 6 bases, 8 bases remained unmatched. The CDR3 loop spans 17 amino acids. The CDR3 DNA reads TGTGCCAGCAGTGAAGTACTCGGGACAGGGGGGTCCGGGGAGCTGTTTTTT. Its translation: CASSEVLGTGGSGELFF.

As concerns this clone: Other DNA variants within this sample encode the same CDR3. The rearrangement links TRBV28 to TRBJ1-2, with TRBD1 matching 7 bases. From germline, CDR1 is MDHEN and CDR2 SYDVKM. The J segment lost 4 bases and the V segment lost 4 bases, leaving 0 bases of the junction unmatched. CDR3 length: 12 residues. Here the CDR3 reads CASSSGGYGYTF. In nucleotides, the CDR3 is TGTGCCAGCAGTTCAGGGGGCTATGGCTACACCTTC.